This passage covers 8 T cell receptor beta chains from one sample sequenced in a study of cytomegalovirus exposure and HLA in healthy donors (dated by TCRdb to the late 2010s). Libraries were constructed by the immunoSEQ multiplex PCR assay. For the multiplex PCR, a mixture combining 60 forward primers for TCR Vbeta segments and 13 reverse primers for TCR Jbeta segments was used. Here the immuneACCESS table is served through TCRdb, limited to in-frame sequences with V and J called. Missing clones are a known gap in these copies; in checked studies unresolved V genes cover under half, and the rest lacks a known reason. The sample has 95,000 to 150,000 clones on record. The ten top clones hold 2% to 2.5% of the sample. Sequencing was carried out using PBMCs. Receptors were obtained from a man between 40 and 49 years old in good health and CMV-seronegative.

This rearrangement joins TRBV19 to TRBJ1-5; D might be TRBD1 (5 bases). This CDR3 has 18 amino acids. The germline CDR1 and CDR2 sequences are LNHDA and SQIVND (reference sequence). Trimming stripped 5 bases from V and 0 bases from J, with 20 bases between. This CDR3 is CASSPGSGGVYSNQPQHF. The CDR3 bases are TGTGCCAGTAGTCCCGGGTCCGGAGGGGTCTATAGCAATCAGCCCCAGCATTTT.

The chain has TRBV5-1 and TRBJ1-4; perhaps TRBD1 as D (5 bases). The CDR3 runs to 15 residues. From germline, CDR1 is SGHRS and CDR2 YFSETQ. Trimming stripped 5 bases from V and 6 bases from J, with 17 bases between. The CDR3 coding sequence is TGCGCCAGCAGGTTAGGTGGACAAGGATATGAAAAACTGTTTTTT. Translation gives CASRLGGQGYEKLFF. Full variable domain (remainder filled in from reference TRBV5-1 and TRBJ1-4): KAGVTQTPRYLIKTRGQQVTLSCSPISGHRSVSWYQQTPGQGLQFLFEYFSETQRNKGNFPGRFSGRQFSNSRSEMNVSTLELGDSALYLCASRLGGQGYEKLFFGSGTQLSVL.

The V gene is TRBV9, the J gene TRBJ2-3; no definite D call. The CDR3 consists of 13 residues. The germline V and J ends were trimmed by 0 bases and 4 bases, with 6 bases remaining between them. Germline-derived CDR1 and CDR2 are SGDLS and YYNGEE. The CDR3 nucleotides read TGTGCCAGCAGCGTAGGGGCCCCAGATACGCAGTATTTT. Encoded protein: CASSVGAPDTQYF.

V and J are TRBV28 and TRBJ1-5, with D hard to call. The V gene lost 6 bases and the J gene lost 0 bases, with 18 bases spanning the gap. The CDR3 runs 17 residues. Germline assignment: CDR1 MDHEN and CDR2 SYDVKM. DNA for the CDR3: TGTGCCAGCAGCTTACCGCACGGGGTAAATAGCAATCAGCCCCAGCATTTT. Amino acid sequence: CASSLPHGVNSNQPQHF.

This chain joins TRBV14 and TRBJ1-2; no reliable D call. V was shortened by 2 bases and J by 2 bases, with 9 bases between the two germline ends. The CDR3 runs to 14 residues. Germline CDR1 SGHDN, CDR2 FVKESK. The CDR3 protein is CASSQIGVNYGYTF. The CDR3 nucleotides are TGTGCCAGCAGCCAAATTGGAGTAAACTATGGCTACACCTTC.

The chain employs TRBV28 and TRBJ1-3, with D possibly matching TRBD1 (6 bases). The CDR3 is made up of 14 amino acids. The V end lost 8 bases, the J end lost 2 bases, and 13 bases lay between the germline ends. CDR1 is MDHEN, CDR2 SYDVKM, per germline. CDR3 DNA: TGTGCCAGCTCAAAGAAGGGGGCTGGAAACACCATATATTTT. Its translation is CASSKKGAGNTIYF.

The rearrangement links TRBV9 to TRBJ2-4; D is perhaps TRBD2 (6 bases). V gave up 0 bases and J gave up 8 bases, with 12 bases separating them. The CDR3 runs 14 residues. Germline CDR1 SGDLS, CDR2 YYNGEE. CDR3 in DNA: TGTGCCAGCAGCGTAGGGGGGGTCCCGGACATTCAGTACTTC. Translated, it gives CASSVGGVPDIQYF.

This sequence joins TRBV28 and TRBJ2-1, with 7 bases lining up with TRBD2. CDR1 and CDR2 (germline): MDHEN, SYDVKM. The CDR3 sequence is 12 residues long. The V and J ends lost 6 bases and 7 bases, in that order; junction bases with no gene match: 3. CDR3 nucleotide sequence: TGTGCCAGCAGCCCTAGCGGAAATGAGCAGTTCTTC. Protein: CASSPSGNEQFF.